Listed here are 28 T cell receptor beta chains from one sample, sequenced in a study of shared clonotypes between healthy human individuals (dated by TCRdb to the early 2020s). The library was prepared using the immunoSEQ multiplex PCR assay. TCRdb limited this immuneACCESS table to in-frame rearrangements with V and J called. A share of clones is missing; checked studies link under half to unresolved V genes, and the rest is unexplained. This sample holds roughly 86,000 clones; almost 70% were observed only once. Roughly 50% of the sample is in the top ten clones. Material: memory CD8+ T cells sorted from blood. Explained via the paper, the cell subset or site label denotes: CD45RO+ cells pooled with CCR7-negative TemRA cells. The receptors were sampled from a man aged 30 to 45 in good health.

The chain carries TRBV7-2 and TRBJ2-7; D uncertain. V gave up 1 base and J gave up 3 bases, with 7 bases separating them. This CDR3 is 13 amino acids long. Germline lookup yields CDR1 SGHTA and CDR2 FQGNSA. CDR3: CASSLGRSYEQYF. CDR3 bases: TGTGCCAGCAGCTTAGGGCGGAGCTACGAGCAGTACTTC.

The chain recombines TRBV6-5 with TRBJ2-2; D gene unclear. CDR3 size: 15 residues. Germline CDR1 and CDR2: MNHEY and SVGAGI. Trimming shortened V by 8 bases and J by 6 bases, and 19 bases separated the two germline ends. The DNA for the CDR3 is TGTGCCAGCGCCCGGGTGGTTGGTGGGGCCGGGGAGCTGTTTTTT. Amino acid sequence: CASARVVGGAGELFF.

The V and J genes are TRBV25-1 and TRBJ2-1, with 10 bases lining up with TRBD2. Germline V gene sequence: CDR1 MGHDK, CDR2 SYGVNS. This CDR3 spans 15 amino acids. Trimming took 1 base from V and 7 from J; bases not matched to a gene: 4. The CDR3 region is CASSESSLAGNEQFF. The CDR3 DNA is TGTGCCAGCAGTGAATCATCACTAGCGGGAAATGAGCAGTTCTTC.

J is TRBJ2-7 and V is TRBV4-2; TRBD2 matches 14 bases. CDR3 length equals 16 residues. The germline V gene encodes CDR1 LGHNA and CDR2 YNFKEQ. V was clipped by 0 bases and J by 6 bases; unmatched bases: 4. The CDR3 here is CASSQEGLAGVGEQYF. The DNA for the CDR3 is TGTGCCAGCAGCCAAGAGGGACTAGCGGGAGTTGGCGAGCAGTACTTC.

The chain employs TRBV20-1 and TRBJ2-1; a possible D gene is TRBD1 (6 bases). Germline CDR1 is DFQATT and CDR2 is SNEGSKA (reference sequence). Trimming removed 6 bases from V and 5 bases from J, with 8 bases in between. The CDR3 sequence is 11 residues long. The CDR3 loop is CSANRDNEQFF. CDR3 bases: TGCAGTGCCAACAGGGACAATGAGCAGTTCTTC.

This sequence joins TRBV11-2 and TRBJ2-7; D remains unclear. Germline CDR1 SGHAT, CDR2 FQNNGV. The CDR3 length is 14 residues. Between the trimmed V and J ends, which lost 2 bases and 0 bases, there was a span of 8 bases. CDR3 sequence: CASSLLQSSYEQYF. In DNA form, the CDR3 reads TGTGCCAGCAGCTTACTTCAGAGCTCCTACGAGCAGTACTTC.

This clone was found once. The rearrangement uses TRBV27 and TRBJ2-1; D is undetermined. The CDR3 consists of 11 residues. Trimming took off 3 bases at V and 10 bases at J, with 7 bases between the two ends. Germline assignment: CDR1 MNHEY and CDR2 SMNVEV (reference sequence). The CDR3 here is CASSLGLEQFF. In DNA, the CDR3 is TGTGCCAGCAGTTTGGGGTTAGAGCAGTTCTTC.

The chain couples TRBV28 to TRBJ2-1, with a possible D match to TRBD2 (5 bases). V was cut by 5 bases and J by 12 bases, with 14 bases left in between. CDR3 length equals 12 residues. Germline V CDR1 and CDR2: MDHEN, SYDVKM. The CDR3 DNA follows: TGTGCCAGCAGTCGTAGCGCGCCAGGGCAGTTCTTC. It is translated as CASSRSAPGQFF. Supplemented by reference TRBV28 and TRBJ2-1, the full variable domain reads DVKVTQSSRYLVKRTGEKVFLECVQDMDHENMFWYRQDPGLGLRLIYFSYDVKMKEKGDIPEGYSVSREKKERFSLILESASTNQTSMYLCASSRSAPGQFFGPGTRLTVL.

V and J are TRBV11-2 and TRBJ2-7; TRBD2 matches 13 bases. Trimming took 5 bases from V and 3 from J; bases not matched to a gene: 4. There are 15 residues in the CDR3. Germline CDR1 and CDR2: SGHAT and FQNNGV. The CDR3 DNA follows: TGTGCCAGCAGCCAGGGACTAGCGGGGTTCTACGAGCAGTACTTC. It encodes CASSQGLAGFYEQYF.

This clone was recorded only once. The chain employs TRBV2 and TRBJ1-5; 9 bases are shared with TRBD1. CDR3 length: 13 amino acids. CDR1 and CDR2 from the germline V gene are SNHLY and FYNNEI. Trimming at V came to 7 bases and at J to 6 bases, leaving 4 bases not matched to a gene. CDR3 DNA sequence: TGTGCCAGCACCTCGGGACAGGGTCAGCCCCAGCATTTT. This translates into CASTSGQGQPQHF. The full variable domain, completed using reference TRBV2 and TRBJ1-5, is EPEVTQTPSHQVTQMGQEVILRCVPISNHLYFYWYRQILGQKVEFLVSFYNNEISEKSEIFDDQFSVERPDGSNFTLKIRSTKLEDSAMYFCASTSGQGQPQHFGDGTRLSIL.

This chain connects TRBV6-1 to TRBJ2-2, with 10 bases matching TRBD2. This CDR3 is 15 amino acids long. V dropped 4 bases and J dropped 1; count of bases not matched to a gene: 0. Per the germline V gene, CDR1 is MNHNS and CDR2 is SASEGT. The CDR3 DNA reads TGTGCCAGCAGTGGGACTAGCGGGAACACCGGGGAGCTGTTTTTT. It yields the protein CASSGTSGNTGELFF.

The J gene is TRBJ2-3, the V gene TRBV7-2, with TRBD2 matching 9 bases. The CDR3 runs to 17 residues. Germline V gene lookup returns CDR1 SGHTA and CDR2 FQGNSA. The V and J ends lost 5 bases and 5 bases, in that order; junction bases with no gene match: 14. In nucleotides, the CDR3 is TGTGCCAGCAGCACCCCGGGACTAGCATTAGCGGGAGATACGCAGTATTTT. As protein: CASSTPGLALAGDTQYF.

The chain recombines TRBV18 with TRBJ2-7; 11 bases are a match to TRBD1. This CDR3 is 15 amino acids long. Germline lookup yields CDR1 KGHSH and CDR2 LQKENI. J was trimmed by 4 bases and V by 3 bases; bases with no gene match: 5. The CDR3 DNA reads TGTGCCAGCTCACCTTCCGGGACAGGGGGTTACGAGCAGTACTTC. Its protein is CASSPSGTGGYEQYF.

This chain uses TRBV25-1 with TRBJ2-7, with a weak D call TRBD2 (5 bases). The V gene lost 5 bases and the J gene lost 4 bases, with 21 bases spanning the gap. Per the germline V gene, CDR1 is MGHDK and CDR2 is SYGVNS. The CDR3 length is 16 residues. The CDR3 coding sequence is TGTGCCAGCAGTCCCTGGGGTGAGGGTACCCTTTACGAGCAGTACTTC. Translated: CASSPWGEGTLYEQYF.

This clone was seen only a few times. The chain links TRBV7-6 to TRBJ1-4; D gene ambiguous. V dropped 1 base and J dropped 8 bases, with 8 bases sitting between them. Germline V gene data show CDR1 as SGHVS and CDR2 as FNYEAQ. The CDR3 runs 13 residues. The CDR3 loop reads CASSLGAGEKLFF. The CDR3 DNA follows: TGTGCCAGCAGCTTAGGGGCGGGGGAAAAACTGTTTTTT.

The chain links TRBV2 to TRBJ2-7; D tentatively reads TRBD1 or TRBD2 (5 bases each). Trimming took 6 bases from V and 0 from J, leaving 12 bases between them. The CDR3 loop spans 14 amino acids. Germline V lookup: CDR1 SNHLY, CDR2 FYNNEI. This chain's CDR3 is CASRQGRTSYEQYF. The CDR3 nucleotides are TGTGCCAGCAGGCAGGGACGGACCTCCTACGAGCAGTACTTC.

This clone has more than one count but fewer than ten. The gene calls are TRBV6-5 and TRBJ2-2; no reliable D call. Trimming left V 2 bases short and J 3 bases short, with 10 bases between. The CDR3 runs to 15 residues. The germline CDR1 and CDR2 sequences are MNHEY and SVGAGI. CDR3 region: CASSYASIYTGELFF. The CDR3 region has the DNA TGTGCCAGCAGTTACGCCTCTATTTACACCGGGGAGCTGTTTTTT.

The chain carries TRBV7-2 and TRBJ2-1; D possibly matches TRBD1 or TRBD2 (5 bases each). Germline CDR1 is SGHTA and CDR2 is FQGNSA. The CDR3 sequence is 15 residues long. Trimming took 6 bases from V and 2 from J, leaving 14 bases between them. The CDR3 loop reads CASRGTGPTYNEQFF. CDR3 DNA: TGTGCCAGCAGAGGCACGGGACCGACCTACAATGAGCAGTTCTTC. Full variable domain (remainder filled in from reference TRBV7-2 and TRBJ2-1): GAGVSQSPSNKVTEKGKDVELRCDPISGHTALYWYRQSLGQGLEFLIYFQGNSAPDKSGLPSDRFSAERTGGSVSTLTIQRTQQEDSAVYLCASRGTGPTYNEQFFGPGTRLTVL.

This clone was seen only a few times. This sequence joins TRBV12-2 and TRBJ2-7; the DNA was not compared with TRBD2, the D call given in the table. TRBV12-2 is a known pseudogene. The CDR3 loop spans 20 amino acids. The CDR3 sequence is CASRNRFILRTSGSPREQYF. CDR3 sequence (DNA): TGTGCAAGTCGCAACAGGTTCATACTTCGAACTAGCGGGAGTCCACGCGAGCAGTACTTC.

For the CDR3, the DNA is TGTGCCAGCAGCTTAGTTCTTGGGCGTGGGGACTACGTCACCGGGGAGCTGTTTTTT. This gives the protein CASSLVLGRGDYVTGELFF. The chain combines TRBV7-8 with TRBJ2-2; TRBD2 matches at 7 bases. With 1 base clipped from V and 4 bases from J, the junction kept 15 bases outside the gene matches. The CDR3 spans 19 residues. Germline V CDR1 and CDR2: SGHVS, FQNEAQ.

The CDR3 bases are TGTGCCAGCAGTTCCTCAACCAGGGCCTATGGCTACACCTTC. It is translated as CASSSSTRAYGYTF. The rearrangement joins TRBV27 to TRBJ1-2, with D perhaps TRBD1 (5 bases). This CDR3 has 14 residues. CDR1 is MNHEY, CDR2 SMNVEV, per germline (reference sequence). V was trimmed by 4 bases and J by 4 bases, leaving 13 bases between them.

The genes are TRBV7-6 and TRBJ2-5; 7 bases align to TRBD1. Looked up from germline, CDR1 is SGHVS and CDR2 is FNYEAQ. This CDR3 has 14 residues. J gave up 3 bases and V 1 base, and 2 bases lay outside the gene matches. The CDR3 sequence is CASSLVGQKETQYF. CDR3 bases: TGTGCCAGCAGCTTAGTGGGACAGAAAGAGACCCAGTACTTC.

For this clone: Other DNA sequences in this sample translate to the same CDR3. V gene TRBV5-1 combines with J gene TRBJ2-7; D remains unclear. V dropped 0 bases and J dropped 0 bases, with 4 bases sitting between them. The CDR3 has 13 residues. Germline lookup yields CDR1 SGHRS and CDR2 YFSETQ. CDR3 loop: CASSLEVSYEQYF. In DNA form, the CDR3 reads TGCGCCAGCAGCTTGGAGGTCTCCTACGAGCAGTACTTC.

A note on this clone: One base separates it from a far larger clone, so it is likely a read error. Other DNA sequences in the sample encode the same CDR3. The chain links TRBV6-1 to TRBJ2-1; 7 bases are a match to TRBD2. CDR1 MNHNS and CDR2 SASEGT come from the germline V gene. The trim removed 9 bases at V and 3 bases at J, leaving 8 bases unmatched. The CDR3 is 14 amino acids. The CDR3 region is CASSASGDYNEQFF. DNA for the CDR3: TGTGCCAGTAGCGCAAGCGGGGACTACAATGAGCAGTTCTTC.

The chain is built from TRBV11-2 and TRBJ2-3; D perhaps matches TRBD2 (5 bases). The CDR3 has 15 residues. CDR1 is SGHAT and CDR2 is FQNNGV in the germline V gene. V was cut by 2 bases and J by 0 bases, with 9 bases left in between. The CDR3 spells CASSLRGFSTDTQYF. Written as DNA, the CDR3 is TGTGCCAGCAGCTTACGGGGTTTTAGCACAGATACGCAGTATTTT.

This clone appeared a single time. The V gene is TRBV29-1, the J gene TRBJ2-1; 7 bases align to TRBD2. Trimming took 4 bases from V and 8 from J; bases not matched to a gene: 20. This CDR3 has 17 residues. Germline V gene lookup returns CDR1 SQVTM and CDR2 ANQGSEA. CDR3 sequence (DNA): TGCAGCGTTGGAATGGCGGGAGAAGGACCCGCCGGCTATGAGCAGTTCTTC. Amino acids: CSVGMAGEGPAGYEQFF.

The chain has TRBV6-6 and TRBJ1-1; a possible D gene is TRBD1 (5 bases). Between the trimmed V and J ends, which lost 2 bases and 3 bases, there was a span of 7 bases. Germline CDR1 reads MNHNY; CDR2 reads SVGAGI (reference sequence). The CDR3 consists of 13 residues. CDR3 amino acids: CASSYEGYTEAFF. DNA of the CDR3: TGTGCCAGCAGTTACGAGGGGTACACTGAAGCTTTCTTT.

V gene TRBV25-1 combines with J gene TRBJ2-1; 8 positions match TRBD1. With V trimmed by 4 bases and J by 5 bases, 4 bases remained unmatched. Germline values: CDR1 MGHDK, CDR2 SYGVNS. There are 14 residues in the CDR3. Written as DNA, the CDR3 is TGTGCCAGCAGTGGCGGGACAGGAAACAATGAGCAGTTCTTC. Its protein is CASSGGTGNNEQFF.